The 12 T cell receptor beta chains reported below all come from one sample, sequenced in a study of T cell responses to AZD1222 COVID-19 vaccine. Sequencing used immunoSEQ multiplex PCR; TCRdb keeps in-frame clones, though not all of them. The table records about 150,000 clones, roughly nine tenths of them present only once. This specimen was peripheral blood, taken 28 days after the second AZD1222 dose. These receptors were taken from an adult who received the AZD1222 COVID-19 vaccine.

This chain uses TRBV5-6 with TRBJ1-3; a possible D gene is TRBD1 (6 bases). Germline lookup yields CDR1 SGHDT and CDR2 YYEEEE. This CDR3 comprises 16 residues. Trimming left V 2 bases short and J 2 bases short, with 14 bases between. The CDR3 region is CASSLMTGVAGNTIYF. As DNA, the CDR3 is TGTGCCAGCAGCTTAATGACAGGAGTTGCTGGAAACACCATATATTTT.

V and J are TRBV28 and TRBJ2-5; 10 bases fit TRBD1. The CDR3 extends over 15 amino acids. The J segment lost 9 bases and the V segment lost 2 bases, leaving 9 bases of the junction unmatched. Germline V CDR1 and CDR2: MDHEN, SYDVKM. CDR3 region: CASSLGTGVTPAQYF. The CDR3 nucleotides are TGTGCCAGCAGTTTAGGGACAGGGGTCACCCCGGCCCAGTACTTC.

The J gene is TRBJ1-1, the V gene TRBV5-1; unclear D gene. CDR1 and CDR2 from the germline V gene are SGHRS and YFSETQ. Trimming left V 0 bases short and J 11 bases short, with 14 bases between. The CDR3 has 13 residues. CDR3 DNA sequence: TGCGCCAGCAGCTTGGATCCGGGCTCCAGTGCTTTCTTT. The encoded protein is CASSLDPGSSAFF.

The CDR3 nucleotides read TGTGCCAGTAGTATAAAGCACGGGACCCGGGTGTTCTTC. Protein sequence: CASSIKHGTRVFF. The rearrangement uses TRBV19 and TRBJ2-1, with D perhaps given as TRBD1 or TRBD2 (5 bases each). The germline CDR1 and CDR2 sequences are LNHDA and SQIVND (reference sequence). This CDR3 is 13 amino acids long. The V and J ends lost 2 bases and 15 bases respectively, with 17 bases between them.

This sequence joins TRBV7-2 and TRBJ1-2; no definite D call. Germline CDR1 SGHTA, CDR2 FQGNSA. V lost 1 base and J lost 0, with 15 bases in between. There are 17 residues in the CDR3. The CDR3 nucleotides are TGTGCCAGCAGCTTAGTTTCGTACGGGAACTCTAACTATGGCTACACCTTC. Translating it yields CASSLVSYGNSNYGYTF.

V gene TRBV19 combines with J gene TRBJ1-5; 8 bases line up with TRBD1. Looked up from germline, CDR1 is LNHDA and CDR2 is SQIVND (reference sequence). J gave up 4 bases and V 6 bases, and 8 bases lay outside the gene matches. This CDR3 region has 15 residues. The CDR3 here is CASRRPGGTNQPQHF. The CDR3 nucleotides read TGTGCCAGTAGGCGGCCAGGGGGCACGAATCAGCCCCAGCATTTT.

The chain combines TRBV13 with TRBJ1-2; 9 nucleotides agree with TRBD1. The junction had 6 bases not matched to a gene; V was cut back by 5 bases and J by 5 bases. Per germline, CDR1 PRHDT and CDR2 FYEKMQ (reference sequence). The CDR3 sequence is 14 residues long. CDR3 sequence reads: CASSTPDRGYGYTF. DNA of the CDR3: TGTGCCAGCAGCACCCCGGACAGGGGTTATGGCTACACCTTC. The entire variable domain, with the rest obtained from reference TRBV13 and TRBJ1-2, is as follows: AAGVIQSPRHLIKEKRETATLKCYPIPRHDTVYWYQQGPGQDPQFLISFYEKMQSDKGSIPDRFSAQQFSDYHSELNMSSLELGDSALYFCASSTPDRGYGYTFGSGTRLTVV.

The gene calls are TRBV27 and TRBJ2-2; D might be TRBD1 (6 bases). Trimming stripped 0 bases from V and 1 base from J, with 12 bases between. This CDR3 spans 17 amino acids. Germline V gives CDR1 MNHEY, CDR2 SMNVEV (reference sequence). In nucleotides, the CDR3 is TGTGCCAGCAGTTTATCGACGGGACACCAGAACACCGGGGAGCTGTTTTTT. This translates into CASSLSTGHQNTGELFF.

CDR3 DNA sequence: TGCGCCAGCAGGCAAGACATCGGATACAATGAGCAGTTCTTC. Amino acid sequence: CASRQDIGYNEQFF. The rearrangement links TRBV10-1 to TRBJ2-1; no firm D call. There are 14 residues in the CDR3. Germline V gene data show CDR1 as WNHNN and CDR2 as SYGVQD (reference sequence). V gave up 6 bases and J gave up 4 bases, with 13 bases separating them.

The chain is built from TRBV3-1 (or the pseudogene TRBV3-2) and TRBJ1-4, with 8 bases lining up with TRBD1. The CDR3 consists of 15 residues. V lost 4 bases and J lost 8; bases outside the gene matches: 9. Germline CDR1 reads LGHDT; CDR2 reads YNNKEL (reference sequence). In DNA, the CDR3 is TGTGCCAGCAGCCCGAAGGACAGGGAATGGGAAAAACTGTTTTTT. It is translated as CASSPKDREWEKLFF.

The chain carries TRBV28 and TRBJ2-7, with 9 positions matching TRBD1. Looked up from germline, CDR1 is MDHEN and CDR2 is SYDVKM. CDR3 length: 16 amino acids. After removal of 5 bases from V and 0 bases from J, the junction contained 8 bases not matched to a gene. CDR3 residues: CASSDRQGGPSYEQYF. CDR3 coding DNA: TGTGCCAGCAGTGACAGACAGGGGGGACCCTCCTACGAGCAGTACTTC.

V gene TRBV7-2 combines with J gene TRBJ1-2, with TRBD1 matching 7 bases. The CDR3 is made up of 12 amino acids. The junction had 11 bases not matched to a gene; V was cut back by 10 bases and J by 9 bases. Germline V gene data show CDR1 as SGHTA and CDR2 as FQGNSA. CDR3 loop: CATQPQTGSYTF. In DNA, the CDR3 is TGTGCCACCCAGCCCCAGACAGGGAGCTACACCTTC. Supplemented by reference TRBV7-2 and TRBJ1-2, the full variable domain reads GAGVSQSPSNKVTEKGKDVELRCDPISGHTALYWYRQSLGQGLEFLIYFQGNSAPDKSGLPSDRFSAERTGGSVSTLTIQRTQQEDSAVYLCATQPQTGSYTFGSGTRLTVV.